Each of the 13 T cell receptor beta chains below was sequenced from the same sample in a study of post-analysis software for immune sequencing data. Points from the study as a whole: Patients showed TRBV5-6, TRBV5-1 and TRBV20-1 among roughly five TRBV segments more frequent than in controls.

Prepared libraries of TCR beta cDNA carried unique molecular identifiers. From the PCR reads, TCRdb called clonotypes with MiXCR, one entry per CDR3 protein. The data show around 250,000 distinct CDR3 sequences, about 38% seen once. These receptors' targets are unknown. The specimen sequenced was blood. These receptors came from a girl aged 5-17 years with multiple sclerosis.

This clonotype has just a few counts. V usage is TRBV19 and J usage is TRBJ1-2; 8 bases align to TRBD1. There are 14 residues in the CDR3. After removal of 6 bases from V and 3 bases from J, the junction contained 6 bases not matched to a gene. From germline, CDR1 is LNHDA and CDR2 SQIVND (reference sequence). CDR3 in DNA: TGTGCCAGTAGCACCGGACAGGGCGACTATGGCTACACCTTC. Protein product: CASSTGQGDYGYTF.

Many counts were recorded for this clonotype. V and J are TRBV5-6 and TRBJ2-3; D is undetermined. The CDR3 spans 16 residues. The germline gives CDR1 SGHDT, CDR2 YYEEEE. V dropped 0 bases and J dropped 6 bases, with 17 bases sitting between them. The CDR3, as DNA: TGTGCCAGCAGCTTGGGGGTACTATCTGGTCCGGATACGCAGTATTTT. As protein: CASSLGVLSGPDTQYF.

The sample holds many counts of this clonotype. The gene calls are TRBV6-5 and TRBJ1-4, with D unclear. The CDR3 contains 13 residues. Trimming took off 6 bases at V and 8 bases at J, with 13 bases between the two ends. In germline, CDR1 is MNHEY, CDR2 SVGAGI. DNA of the CDR3: TGTGCCAGCAGCCAGACCTCGGGGGAAAAACTGTTTTTT. It specifies CASSQTSGEKLFF.

In the case of this clonotype: A clone one base away is much larger, so this may be a read error. V usage is TRBV12-3 or TRBV12-4 and J usage is TRBJ2-3, with 8 bases lining up with TRBD1. CDR3 length: 15 residues. The CDR3 DNA reads TGTACCAGCAGTTTGCGACAGGGGCACACAGATACGCAGTATTTT. Its translation: CTSSLRQGHTDTQYF.

The V call is TRBV7-9, the J call TRBJ2-1; 9 nucleotides align to TRBD2. This CDR3 region has 18 residues. CDR1 is SEHNR, CDR2 FQNEAQ, per germline (reference sequence). The V segment lost 4 bases and the J segment 4 bases; nucleotides outside the gene matches: 14. The CDR3 coding sequence is TGTGCCAGCAGCTCCCAGGGACTAGCAGGGGGGCGATACAATGAGCAGTTCTTC. Encoded protein: CASSSQGLAGGRYNEQFF. Complete variable domain (other parts from reference TRBV7-9 and TRBJ2-1): DTGVSQNPRHKITKRGQNVTFRCDPISEHNRLYWYRQTLGQGPEFLTYFQNEAQLEKSRLLSDRFSAERPKGSFSTLEIQRTEQGDSAMYLCASSSQGLAGGRYNEQFFGPGTRLTVL.

A few counts support this clonotype. V is TRBV7-9 and J is TRBJ2-4; 8 bases match TRBD1. V dropped 10 bases and J dropped 13; count of bases not matched to a gene: 15. The CDR3 loop spans 13 amino acids. Germline CDR1 SEHNR, CDR2 FQNEAQ (reference sequence). Here the CDR3 reads CAILTGAYNEQYF. The CDR3 DNA reads TGTGCCATTTTGACAGGGGCCTACAATGAGCAGTACTTC. Full variable domain (rest looked up from reference TRBV7-9 and TRBJ2-4): DTGVSQNPRHKITKRGQNVTFRCDPISEHNRLYWYRQTLGQGPEFLTYFQNEAQLEKSRLLSDRFSAERPKGSFSTLEIQRTEQGDSAMYLCAILTGAYNEQYFGAGTRLSVL.

Concerning this clonotype: A read error may be the cause here, since a much bigger clone is one base away. The CDR3 DNA follows: TGTGCCAGCAGTAGACAGTTAATGGTTAAGGAGTCTGGCTACACCTTC. This sequence encodes CASSRQLMVKESGYTF. J is TRBJ1-2 and V is TRBV6-5, with a weak D call TRBD1 (5 bases). Germline V gene sequence: CDR1 MNHEY, CDR2 SVGAGI. CDR3 length: 16 residues. V was shortened by 5 bases and J by 7 bases, with 23 bases between the two germline ends.

V is TRBV28 and J is TRBJ1-1; maybe TRBD1 (5 bases). V lost 6 bases and J 8 bases, leaving 10 bases between the germline ends. Germline V CDR1 and CDR2: MDHEN, SYDVKM. The CDR3 totals 11 residues. The CDR3 DNA follows: TGTGCCAGCAGGTTGGGGGAAGAAGCTTTCTTT. Protein: CASRLGEEAFF.

This clonotype was seen only a few times. The CDR3 nucleotides read TGCGCCAGCAGTCTCAGCGGGGGACCGCAAGGGATCCAGTACTTC. Amino acid sequence: CASSLSGGPQGIQYF. The genes are TRBV4-1 and TRBJ2-7; 8 bases align to TRBD2. J was trimmed by 10 bases and V by 6 bases; bases with no gene match: 17. The CDR3 covers 15 residues. In germline, CDR1 is MGHRA, CDR2 YSYEKL.

The gene calls are TRBV7-3 and TRBJ2-1; D gene ambiguous. The CDR3 loop spans 15 amino acids. Germline loops: CDR1 SGHTA, CDR2 FQGTGA. V shed 1 base and J shed 8 bases, with 15 bases lying between them. CDR3 loop: CASSLRRDSPHEQFF. The CDR3 DNA reads TGTGCCAGCAGCTTAAGGCGCGACTCCCCTCATGAGCAGTTCTTC.

This clonotype was counted at least ten times. CDR3 sequence (DNA): TGTGCCAGCAGCTTTGGGTACAATGAGCAGTTCTTC. Residues: CASSFGYNEQFF. This chain uses TRBV7-2 with TRBJ2-1, with D uncertain. The CDR3 runs to 12 residues. Germline CDR1 is SGHTA and CDR2 is FQGNSA. V lost 3 bases and J 4 bases, leaving 4 bases between the germline ends.

The J gene is TRBJ1-2, the V gene TRBV7-2; 7 nucleotides line up with TRBD1. The germline V gene encodes CDR1 SGHTA and CDR2 FQGNSA. The V gene end was trimmed by 2 bases and the J gene end by 4 bases; junction bases not matched to a gene: 7. The CDR3 is 15 residues long. The CDR3 coding sequence is TGTGCCAGCAGCTTAAGCGGACAGGCTACCTATGGCTACACCTTC. Encoded protein: CASSLSGQATYGYTF.

Only a few counts were recorded for this clonotype. Given a much more abundant clone one base away, this may be a read error. The gene calls are TRBV12-3 or TRBV12-4 and TRBJ2-6; TRBD1 is a possible D gene (5 bases). The CDR3 covers 15 residues. CDR3 bases: TGTGCCAGCAGTTACTCGGGCTCTGGGGCCAACGTCCGGACTTTC. This codes for CASSYSGSGANVRTF.